The clone carrying this T cell receptor (beta chain) came up a few times. The J segment lost 14 bases and the V segment lost 1 base, leaving 21 bases of the junction unmatched. CDR3 size: 17 residues. CDR1 is SGHAT, CDR2 FQNNGV, per germline. Per the original methods: Quantification of nucleated cells was approximated via reference gene primer amplification. Repertoires were generated with immunoSEQ multiplex PCR, while TCRdb's copy carries only in-frame clones and drops some. The V and J calls and clone size are taken from that table; D and trimming were inferred from the DNA. The sample lists 93,000 or so clones, roughly 88% occurring once. These data originate in a study of blood T cell repertoires in COVID-19. Study-wide context: Acute and convalescent COVID-19 samples came from the United States, Italy and Spain.

This receptor was taken from a human donor in a cohort sampled during active COVID-19. This chain uses TRBV11-2 with TRBJ2-3, with 7 bases fitting TRBD2. Sequencing used peripheral blood. For the CDR3, the DNA is TGTGCCAGCAGCTTAGGGAATAGCGGGTTGTTTGGGACCACGGGGTATTTT. This sequence encodes CASSLGNSGLFGTTGYF.